The 21 T cell receptor beta chains given below trace back to one sample, sequenced in a study of T cells in Graves' hyperthyroidism and ophthalmopathy. RNA transcripts served as the template for amplifying TCR beta CDR3 regions. TCR CDR3 regions were first amplified by RT-PCR with HTBI primers. TCRdb ran MiXCR on the multiplex PCR reads and lists one entry per CDR3 protein. The sample consists of approximately 510,000 distinct CDR3 sequences, less than 25% of them appearing once. The specimen was blood. The receptors shown here come from a man aged 18 to 30 with Graves' hyperthyroidism.

The chain is built from TRBV3-1 and TRBJ1-3, with D possibly being TRBD1 (5 bases). The CDR3 runs to 16 residues. Germline V lookup: CDR1 LGHDT, CDR2 YNNKEL (reference sequence). The V gene lost 5 bases and the J gene lost 4 bases, with 18 bases spanning the gap. The CDR3 here is CASSYGIDRGGNTIYF. DNA of the CDR3: TGTGCCAGCAGCTATGGGATTGACAGAGGAGGAAACACCATATATTTT.

This clonotype has ten or more counts. V gene TRBV20-1 combines with J gene TRBJ2-5; D is undetermined. V was pared by 0 bases and J by 5 bases, with 19 bases between. The CDR3 sequence is 16 residues long. CDR1 and CDR2 from the germline V gene are DFQATT and SNEGSKA (reference sequence). The CDR3, as DNA: TGCAGTGCTAGAGATCCGAGAGAAGTTCAAGCGGAGACCCAGTACTTC. Its protein is CSARDPREVQAETQYF.

The chain links TRBV5-1 to TRBJ1-2; unclear D gene. CDR1 and CDR2 from the germline V gene are SGHRS and YFSETQ. The CDR3 is 14 amino acids. Trimming shortened V by 4 bases and J by 8 bases, and 18 bases separated the two germline ends. CDR3 DNA sequence: TGCGCCAGCAGCCCGCCTGGCAGTAGCTCAGGCTACACCTTC. This codes for CASSPPGSSSGYTF.

This clonotype was recorded once. CDR3 amino acids: CAWSGGGGYTF. The CDR3 region has the DNA TGTGCCTGGAGTGGCGGGGGGGGCTACACCTTC. The V call is TRBV30, the J call TRBJ1-2, with D possibly TRBD1 on 5 matching bases. The CDR3 length is 11 residues. The ends were cut back, 1 base at V and 8 bases at J, with 8 bases in the middle. Germline lookup yields CDR1 GTSNPN and CDR2 SVGIG (reference sequence).

This clonotype came up many times. The chain combines TRBV2 with TRBJ2-7; TRBD1 aligns across 7 bases. The germline gives CDR1 SNHLY, CDR2 FYNNEI. With 5 bases clipped from V and 7 bases from J, the junction kept 2 bases outside the gene matches. The CDR3 sequence is 11 residues long. CDR3 residues: CASSKDREQYF. CDR3 nucleotides: TGTGCCAGCAGTAAGGACAGGGAGCAGTACTTC.

In its sample, this clonotype was seen many times. The J gene is TRBJ1-2, the V gene TRBV20-1, with 10 bases fitting TRBD1. V was clipped by 1 base and J by 8 bases; unmatched bases: 7. CDR3 length: 14 residues. Germline loops: CDR1 DFQATT, CDR2 SNEGSKA (reference sequence). DNA for the CDR3: TGCAGTGCTAGAGGACAGGGGGCGCGAGGAGGCTACACCTTC. Residues: CSARGQGARGGYTF.

This clonotype was recorded at least ten times. The chain carries TRBV6-1 and TRBJ2-7; D may be TRBD1 (6 bases). Germline V gene data show CDR1 as MNHNS and CDR2 as SASEGT. The V and J ends lost 5 bases and 0 bases respectively, with 14 bases between them. The CDR3 contains 15 residues. The DNA for the CDR3 is TGTGCCAGCAGTCCTCCGGGACACCGCTCCTACGAGCAGTACTTC. It is translated as CASSPPGHRSYEQYF.

This clonotype was picked up many times. This chain links TRBV27 with TRBJ2-4, with 9 positions matching TRBD2. With V trimmed by 7 bases and J by 5 bases, 6 bases remained unmatched. The CDR3 covers 14 residues. Germline lookup yields CDR1 MNHEY and CDR2 SMNVEV (reference sequence). CDR3 sequence: CASMAGGPQNIQYF. As DNA, the CDR3 is TGTGCCAGCATGGCGGGGGGGCCTCAAAACATTCAGTACTTC.

This clonotype has at least ten counts. This rearrangement joins TRBV20-1 to TRBJ1-5; TRBD1 is a possible D gene (5 bases). The V and J ends lost 4 bases and 0 bases respectively, with 10 bases between them. The CDR3 totals 14 residues. CDR1 and CDR2 (germline): DFQATT, SNEGSKA (reference sequence). The CDR3 loop reads CSAMGLYSNQPQHF. The CDR3 bases are TGCAGTGCTATGGGACTCTATAGCAATCAGCCCCAGCATTTT.

The sample holds many counts of this clonotype. This rearrangement joins TRBV27 to TRBJ1-2, with D unclear. CDR3 length equals 13 residues. Germline CDR1 and CDR2: MNHEY and SMNVEV (reference sequence). The V gene lost 3 bases and the J gene lost 5 bases, with 10 bases spanning the gap. CDR3 residues: CASSFAGTYGYTF. The CDR3 DNA sequence: TGTGCCAGCAGTTTCGCGGGAACGTATGGCTACACCTTC.

This chain connects TRBV12-3 or TRBV12-4 to TRBJ2-4; no clear D gene. The CDR3 is made up of 16 amino acids. Trimming cost V 6 bases and J 4 bases, with 19 bases left between them. CDR3 nucleotide sequence: TGTGCCAGCAGCTCTCTTGGTGGCCTGGGGAAAAACATTCAGTACTTC. Translated, it gives CASSSLGGLGKNIQYF.

This clonotype was counted at least ten times. The chain joins TRBV6-1 to TRBJ2-7; 11 bases are a match to TRBD1. Unmatched junction bases numbered 5, after V lost 5 bases and J lost 2 bases. The CDR3 is 15 amino acids. Germline V lookup: CDR1 MNHNS, CDR2 SASEGT. CDR3 in amino acids: CASSLGTGGAYEQYF. For the CDR3, the DNA is TGTGCCAGCAGTCTCGGGACAGGGGGAGCCTACGAGCAGTACTTC.

This clonotype occurred a few times. This chain joins TRBV6-1 and TRBJ1-5; D is possibly TRBD1 (5 bases). This CDR3 is built from 15 residues. Trimming cost V 5 bases and J 4 bases, with 15 bases left between them. Germline assignment: CDR1 MNHNS and CDR2 SASEGT. Here the CDR3 reads CASSTPDRWNQPQHF. In DNA form, the CDR3 reads TGTGCCAGCAGTACGCCCGACAGATGGAATCAGCCCCAGCATTTT.

The rearrangement uses TRBV4-1 and TRBJ1-1, with 9 bases aligning to TRBD1. Germline lookup yields CDR1 MGHRA and CDR2 YSYEKL. CDR3 length: 16 residues. V lost 1 base and J lost 10; bases outside the gene matches: 13. In nucleotides, the CDR3 is TGCGCCAGCAGCCAAGCGGGAACCCGGGACAGGGTGGTAGCTTTCTTT. Encoded protein: CASSQAGTRDRVVAFF.

The genes are TRBV5-1 and TRBJ2-5; D perhaps matches TRBD2 (7 bases). This CDR3 has 13 amino acids. The germline V and J ends were trimmed by 6 bases and 4 bases, with 13 bases remaining between them. The germline V gene has CDR1 SGHRS and CDR2 YFSETQ. This CDR3 is CASKSGGAETQYF. The DNA of the CDR3 is TGCGCCAGCAAGTCTGGGGGGGCAGAGACCCAGTACTTC. Complete variable domain (other parts from reference TRBV5-1 and TRBJ2-5): KAGVTQTPRYLIKTRGQQVTLSCSPISGHRSVSWYQQTPGQGLQFLFEYFSETQRNKGNFPGRFSGRQFSNSRSEMNVSTLELGDSALYLCASKSGGAETQYFGPGTRLLVL.

This clonotype showed up just a few times. The rearrangement joins TRBV15 to TRBJ2-4, with a possible D match to TRBD1 (5 bases). This CDR3 spans 16 amino acids. The V end was cut by 5 bases, the J end by 0 bases, with 14 bases between. The germline V gene has CDR1 LNHNV and CDR2 YYDKDF (reference sequence). CDR3: CATSGTGGLAKNIQYF. CDR3 nucleotides: TGTGCCACCAGCGGTACAGGCGGCTTAGCCAAAAACATTCAGTACTTC.

This clonotype occurred many times. V and J are TRBV12-3 or TRBV12-4 and TRBJ1-1; 12 bases agree with TRBD1. CDR3 length equals 17 residues. V dropped 8 bases and J dropped 4; count of bases not matched to a gene: 14. The CDR3 DNA is TGTGCCAGCCTTTTAGGGACAGGGGGCTTGTTGAGCACTGAAGCTTTCTTT. Amino acid sequence: CASLLGTGGLLSTEAFF.

This clonotype was detected ten times or more. The chain carries TRBV28 and TRBJ1-5; D remains ambiguous. Germline V gives CDR1 MDHEN, CDR2 SYDVKM. There are 15 residues in the CDR3. V was pared by 3 bases and J by 6 bases, with 15 bases between. The CDR3 nucleotides read TGTGCCAGCAGTTTTCGGGGAATTTATACTCAGCCCCAGCATTTT. It yields the protein CASSFRGIYTQPQHF.

This clonotype was picked up a small number of times. J is TRBJ1-1 and V is TRBV5-5; 8 positions agree with TRBD1. The germline gives CDR1 SGHKS, CDR2 YYEKEE (reference sequence). J gave up 5 bases and V 6 bases, and 6 bases lay outside the gene matches. The length of the CDR3 is 13 residues. This CDR3 reads CASTGQGETEAFF. CDR3 sequence (DNA): TGTGCCAGCACCGGACAGGGCGAAACTGAAGCTTTCTTT. The entire variable domain, with the rest obtained from reference TRBV5-5 and TRBJ1-1, is as follows: DAGVTQSPTHLIKTRGQQVTLRCSPISGHKSVSWYQQVLGQGPQFIFQYYEKEERGRGNFPDRFSARQFPNYSSELNVNALLLGDSALYLCASTGQGETEAFFGQGTRLTVV.

This chain uses TRBV12-3 or TRBV12-4 with TRBJ2-2; D perhaps matches TRBD1 (6 bases). This CDR3 spans 16 amino acids. The V end lost 3 bases, the J end lost 0 bases, and 11 bases lay between the germline ends. The CDR3 DNA sequence: TGTGCCAGCAGTTTTTATGGGACATCGAACACCGGGGAGCTGTTTTTT. Amino acids: CASSFYGTSNTGELFF.

This clonotype has at least ten counts. The V call is TRBV20-1, the J call TRBJ2-7, with a possible D match to TRBD2 (6 bases). CDR3 length equals 16 residues. The germline V and J ends were trimmed by 5 bases and 0 bases, with 20 bases remaining between them. Germline CDR1 is DFQATT and CDR2 is SNEGSKA (reference sequence). CDR3 coding DNA: TGCAGTGCTCCTGAACTCCGGTGGGGGGTCTCCTACGAGCAGTACTTC. Protein: CSAPELRWGVSYEQYF.